The 7 T cell receptor beta chains listed next were all sequenced from one sample in a study of OX40 agonist ivuxolimab in advanced cancers. Assay: immunoSEQ multiplex PCR; the TCRdb copy retains only in-frame clones and omits some. The data contain fewer than 15,000 clones, around 80% of them seen just once; the ten biggest clones take up around a third. Sequencing was performed on CD4+ or CD8+ T cells sorted from blood, taken in a trial of the OX40 agonist ivuxolimab. The receptors were sampled from an adult with an advanced solid tumor such as melanoma, head and neck, liver or kidney cancer.

The gene calls are TRBV4-1 and TRBJ1-4; D call uncertain. Germline CDR1 is MGHRA and CDR2 is YSYEKL. V was clipped by 2 bases and J by 7 bases, with 8 bases between them. The CDR3 spans 13 residues. As DNA, the CDR3 is TGCGCCAGCAGCCAAAACAGCCGTGAAAAACTGTTTTTT. It translates to CASSQNSREKLFF.

In nucleotides, the CDR3 is TGTGCTAGTGGTTTGAACAGCCGACCTAACTATGGCTACACCTTC. This gives the protein CASGLNSRPNYGYTF. The rearrangement links TRBV12-5 to TRBJ1-2; no definite D call. CDR3 length: 15 residues. CDR1 is LGHNT, CDR2 FRNRAP, per germline. Deletions cut 2 bases from V and 0 bases from J, with 10 bases between. The variable domain in full, with the rest retrieved from reference TRBV12-5 and TRBJ1-2, is DARVTQTPRHKVTEMGQEVTMRCQPILGHNTVFWYRQTMMQGLELLAYFRNRAPLDDSGMPKDRFSAEMPDATLATLKIQPSEPRDSAVYFCASGLNSRPNYGYTFGSGTRLTVV.

This clone was seen a few times. The gene calls are TRBV19 and TRBJ2-1; 9 nucleotides agree with TRBD1. The V and J ends lost 6 bases and 2 bases, in that order; junction bases with no gene match: 14. Germline CDR1 reads LNHDA; CDR2 reads SQIVND (reference sequence). The CDR3 contains 18 residues. The CDR3, as DNA: TGTGCCAGTAGCCCTGGTCCCGGACAGGGGTTCACCTACAATGAGCAGTTCTTC. Protein product: CASSPGPGQGFTYNEQFF.

This clone occurred a few times. The same CDR3 also results from other DNA sequences found in this sample. The chain joins TRBV7-9 to TRBJ2-7; the match to TRBD1 covers 9 bases. V shed 6 bases, J shed 3 bases, and the junction held 6 bases outside the gene matches. Looked up from germline, CDR1 is SEHNR and CDR2 is FQNEAQ (reference sequence). The CDR3 is 14 amino acids. CDR3 amino acids: CASSHRDRVYEQYF. CDR3 bases: TGTGCCAGCAGTCACCGGGACAGGGTCTACGAGCAGTACTTC.

The chain couples TRBV27 to TRBJ2-7; 9 nucleotides match TRBD2. V shed 10 bases and J 5 bases; nucleotides not matched to a gene: 9. This CDR3 is built from 13 residues. The germline V gene has CDR1 MNHEY and CDR2 SMNVEV (reference sequence). The CDR3 DNA reads TGTGCCACCAGCGGGACTAGCTCGGACGAGCAGTACTTC. It yields the protein CATSGTSSDEQYF.

This clone was counted only a few times. The J gene is TRBJ1-2, the V gene TRBV7-9, with D unclear. This CDR3 contains 14 residues. V dropped 6 bases and J dropped 2 bases, with 13 bases sitting between them. Germline values: CDR1 SEHNR, CDR2 FQNEAQ (reference sequence). The CDR3 sequence: CASSELVRNYGYTF. CDR3 sequence (DNA): TGTGCCAGCAGTGAGTTGGTCAGGAACTATGGCTACACCTTC.

The chain couples TRBV10-3 to TRBJ2-3, with TRBD1 matching 8 bases. Germline lookup yields CDR1 ENHRY and CDR2 SYGVKD. The CDR3 is 19 amino acids. J was trimmed by 0 bases and V by 0 bases; bases with no gene match: 11. CDR3 sequence: CAISESYRRQGQSTDTQYF. CDR3 sequence (DNA): TGTGCCATCAGTGAGTCGTACCGACGACAGGGGCAAAGCACAGATACGCAGTATTTT.